The present TCR beta chain was sequenced within a study of T cells in Graves' hyperthyroidism and ophthalmopathy. The CDR3 loop spans 15 amino acids. Looked up from germline, CDR1 is SNHLY and CDR2 is FYNNEI. The ends lost 6 bases at V and 9 bases at J; junction bases unmatched: 14. Absent ophthalmopathy progression within 18 months defined stable Graves' hyperthyroidism. For the diagnoses, clinical symptoms, serum thyroxine and TRAb, thyroid ultrasound and orbital computed tomography were used. This clonotype was observed many times. Amplification of TCR beta CDR3 regions was performed using RNA transcripts as template. First-round RT-PCR of the TCR CDR3 relied on the HTBI primer set. TCRdb itself ran the multiplex PCR reads through MiXCR, one entry per CDR3 protein. The sample lists about 210,000 distinct CDR3 sequences, about 15% occurring once.

Sequenced sample: blood. The receptor's source is a man between 45 and 60 years old with Graves' hyperthyroidism. The J gene is TRBJ2-7, the V gene TRBV2, with 10 bases fitting TRBD1. The CDR3 here is CASRAQTGGAIRQYF. The CDR3 nucleotides read TGTGCCAGCAGGGCACAGACAGGGGGCGCGATCCGGCAGTACTTC.